These T cell receptor beta chains were read from a single sample in a study of blood T cell repertoires in COVID-19. The assay was immunoSEQ multiplex PCR, and TCRdb's table has in-frame clones only and misses some. The sample consists of about 99,000 clones, roughly 85% of them appearing once. Sequenced material: peripheral blood. These receptors all stem from a man in his forties or fifties in a cohort sampled during active COVID-19. Both conserved end residues are part of each CDR3. Each record gives: D gene, V gene, J gene, clone size, CDR3 protein, CDR3 DNA. D genes are given only for firm matches. Where a row states a size, it is once, few, many or the class of an expanded clone; other rows omit it.

d_call: -
v_call: TRBV5-1
j_call: TRBJ2-5
clone_size: -
cdr3_aa: CASSFGRGQETQYF
cdr3_nt: TGCGCCAGCAGCTTTGGGCGGGGCCAAGAGACCCAGTACTTC

d_call: -
v_call: TRBV25-1
j_call: TRBJ1-5
clone_size: -
cdr3_aa: CASSLGQGKAQPQHF
cdr3_nt: TGTGCCAGCAGTTTGGGTCAGGGAAAGGCTCAGCCCCAGCATTTT

d_call: TRBD1
v_call: TRBV5-6
j_call: TRBJ1-2
clone_size: -
cdr3_aa: CASSARGRSNYGYTF
cdr3_nt: TGTGCCAGCAGCGCGAGGGGGCGGTCTAACTATGGCTACACCTTC

d_call: -
v_call: TRBV10-1
j_call: TRBJ1-3
clone_size: few
cdr3_aa: CASKKAYSGNTIYF
cdr3_nt: TGCGCCAGCAAGAAAGCTTACTCTGGAAACACCATATATTTT

d_call: -
v_call: TRBV6-5
j_call: TRBJ1-4
clone_size: -
cdr3_aa: CASTQAQGSEKLFF
cdr3_nt: TGTGCCAGCACCCAAGCCCAGGGTAGCGAAAAACTGTTTTTT

d_call: -
v_call: TRBV6-5
j_call: TRBJ2-2
clone_size: -
cdr3_aa: CASSYSRGTDTGELFF
cdr3_nt: TGTGCCAGCAGTTACTCGAGGGGGACGGACACCGGGGAGCTGTTTTTT

d_call: TRBD1
v_call: TRBV5-1
j_call: TRBJ2-3
clone_size: -
cdr3_aa: CASSSFFADRGGTDTQYF
cdr3_nt: TGCGCCAGCAGCTCCTTCTTCGCTGACAGGGGAGGTACAGATACGCAGTATTTT

d_call: -
v_call: TRBV6-1
j_call: TRBJ1-5
clone_size: -
cdr3_aa: CASSDGGVGQPQHF
cdr3_nt: TGTGCCAGCAGTGATGGGGGGGTCGGTCAGCCCCAGCATTTT

d_call: TRBD2
v_call: TRBV4-2
j_call: TRBJ2-5
clone_size: -
cdr3_aa: CASSQDPASGYQETQYF
cdr3_nt: TGTGCCAGCAGCCAAGATCCCGCTAGCGGGTACCAAGAGACCCAGTACTTC

d_call: TRBD2
v_call: TRBV5-1
j_call: TRBJ2-2
clone_size: -
cdr3_aa: CASSLVAGGETGELFF
cdr3_nt: TGCGCCAGCAGCTTGGTTGCTGGGGGGGAGACCGGGGAGCTGTTTTTT

d_call: -
v_call: TRBV6-1
j_call: TRBJ1-6
clone_size: once
cdr3_aa: CASSEEAGGFSPLHF
cdr3_nt: TGTGCCAGCAGTGAAGAGGCGGGCGGCTTTTCACCCCTCCACTTT

d_call: TRBD2
v_call: TRBV5-6
j_call: TRBJ2-7
clone_size: -
cdr3_aa: CASSLKWRGTYEQYF
cdr3_nt: TGTGCCAGCAGCTTGAAGTGGCGGGGGACCTACGAGCAGTACTTC

d_call: TRBD1
v_call: TRBV5-1
j_call: TRBJ1-5
clone_size: -
cdr3_aa: CASSSGQGGQPQHF
cdr3_nt: TGCGCCAGCAGCTCGGGACAGGGTGGACAGCCCCAGCATTTT

d_call: TRBD1
v_call: TRBV6-5
j_call: TRBJ2-1
clone_size: few
cdr3_aa: CASSYGQGWNEQFF
cdr3_nt: TGTGCCAGCAGTTACGGACAGGGGTGGAATGAGCAGTTCTTC

d_call: -
v_call: TRBV12-5
j_call: TRBJ1-3
clone_size: once
cdr3_aa: CASGLVRDSGNTIYF
cdr3_nt: TGTGCTAGTGGTTTGGTAAGAGACTCTGGAAACACCATATATTTT

d_call: TRBD2
v_call: TRBV5-6
j_call: TRBJ2-1
clone_size: -
cdr3_aa: CASKELAGGPYNEQFF
cdr3_nt: TGTGCCAGCAAAGAGTTAGCGGGGGGGCCATACAATGAGCAGTTCTTC

d_call: -
v_call: TRBV3-1/TRBV3-2
j_call: TRBJ1-3
clone_size: -
cdr3_aa: CASSRNSVNTIYF
cdr3_nt: TGTGCCAGCAGCCGCAATTCAGTGAACACCATATATTTT

d_call: -
v_call: TRBV5-1
j_call: TRBJ2-4
clone_size: -
cdr3_aa: CASSRDLAKNIQYF
cdr3_nt: TGCGCCAGCAGCAGGGACTTAGCCAAAAACATTCAGTACTTC

d_call: -
v_call: TRBV7-2
j_call: TRBJ1-6
clone_size: -
cdr3_aa: CASSHMGGVNNSPLHF
cdr3_nt: TGTGCCAGCAGCCATATGGGGGGGGTTAACAATTCACCCCTCCACTTT

d_call: TRBD1
v_call: TRBV2
j_call: TRBJ1-1
clone_size: -
cdr3_aa: CASRGQETNTEAFF
cdr3_nt: TGTGCCAGCAGGGGACAGGAAACGAACACTGAAGCTTTCTTT

d_call: TRBD1
v_call: TRBV7-9
j_call: TRBJ2-2
clone_size: -
cdr3_aa: CASSIGGSKAGELFF
cdr3_nt: TGTGCCAGCAGCATAGGGGGCTCGAAGGCCGGGGAGCTGTTTTTT

d_call: -
v_call: TRBV23-1
j_call: TRBJ2-1
clone_size: -
cdr3_aa: CASSQPGHSNYNEQFF
cdr3_nt: TGCGCCAGCAGTCAACCGGGACACTCAAACTACAATGAGCAGTTCTTC

d_call: TRBD2
v_call: TRBV3-1/TRBV3-2
j_call: TRBJ2-3
clone_size: -
cdr3_aa: CASGYSGGPDTQYF
cdr3_nt: TGTGCCAGCGGATATAGCGGGGGGCCAGATACGCAGTATTTT

d_call: TRBD2
v_call: TRBV4-2
j_call: TRBJ2-2
clone_size: -
cdr3_aa: CASSLSGGDTGELFF
cdr3_nt: TGTGCCAGCAGCCTAAGCGGGGGAGACACCGGGGAGCTGTTTTTT

d_call: -
v_call: TRBV27
j_call: TRBJ1-3
clone_size: -
cdr3_aa: CASSLQGTGNTIYF
cdr3_nt: TGTGCCAGCAGTTTACAGGGGACTGGAAACACCATATATTTT

d_call: TRBD1
v_call: TRBV7-6
j_call: TRBJ1-1
clone_size: once
cdr3_aa: CASSLAGQGTLNTEAFF
cdr3_nt: TGTGCCAGCAGCTTAGCCGGACAGGGGACCTTGAACACTGAAGCTTTCTTT

d_call: -
v_call: TRBV5-1
j_call: TRBJ1-3
clone_size: -
cdr3_aa: CASSQDTSGNTIYF
cdr3_nt: TGCGCCAGCAGCCAGGACACCTCTGGAAACACCATATATTTT

d_call: TRBD1
v_call: TRBV2
j_call: TRBJ1-1
clone_size: -
cdr3_aa: CASSGQGLGVRSEAFF
cdr3_nt: TGTGCCAGCAGCGGACAGGGTTTGGGGGTAAGGTCTGAAGCTTTCTTT

d_call: -
v_call: TRBV29-1
j_call: TRBJ1-2
clone_size: -
cdr3_aa: CSVERIRGPTNYGYTF
cdr3_nt: TGCAGCGTTGAGAGGATCAGGGGTCCGACTAACTATGGCTACACCTTC

d_call: TRBD1
v_call: TRBV28
j_call: TRBJ1-5
clone_size: -
cdr3_aa: CASSRTGGASNQPQHF
cdr3_nt: TGTGCCAGCAGCCGAACAGGGGGCGCATCTAATCAGCCCCAGCATTTT

d_call: TRBD1
v_call: TRBV19
j_call: TRBJ1-2
clone_size: -
cdr3_aa: CASSTSTGYYGYTF
cdr3_nt: TGTGCCAGTAGTACTTCGACAGGGTACTATGGCTACACCTTC

d_call: -
v_call: TRBV2
j_call: TRBJ2-6
clone_size: -
cdr3_aa: CASTADSSGANVLTF
cdr3_nt: TGTGCCAGCACAGCAGACAGCTCTGGGGCCAACGTCCTGACTTTC

d_call: -
v_call: TRBV27
j_call: TRBJ1-5
clone_size: -
cdr3_aa: CASSLVGVNQPQHF
cdr3_nt: TGTGCCAGCAGCCTAGTAGGGGTCAATCAGCCCCAGCATTTT

d_call: -
v_call: TRBV5-5
j_call: TRBJ2-5
clone_size: -
cdr3_aa: CASSFGGANKYQETQYF
cdr3_nt: TGTGCCAGCAGCTTTGGGGGGGCGAATAAATACCAAGAGACCCAGTACTTC

d_call: TRBD2
v_call: TRBV5-4
j_call: TRBJ2-3
clone_size: -
cdr3_aa: CASSLSGGTTDTQYF
cdr3_nt: TGTGCCAGCAGCCTTAGCGGGGGCACGACAGATACGCAGTATTTT

d_call: TRBD1
v_call: TRBV5-1
j_call: TRBJ1-1
clone_size: -
cdr3_aa: CASSSGQGAIEAFF
cdr3_nt: TGCGCCAGCAGCTCCGGACAGGGAGCGATTGAAGCTTTCTTT

d_call: TRBD1
v_call: TRBV7-8
j_call: TRBJ1-5
clone_size: -
cdr3_aa: CASSLVQGQGAWQPQHF
cdr3_nt: TGTGCCAGCAGCTTAGTTCAGGGACAGGGGGCCTGGCAGCCCCAGCATTTT

d_call: -
v_call: TRBV6-1
j_call: TRBJ1-3
clone_size: -
cdr3_aa: CASSGRQAPSGNTIYF
cdr3_nt: TGTGCCAGCAGTGGTAGACAGGCCCCCTCTGGAAACACCATATATTTT

d_call: TRBD1
v_call: TRBV6-5
j_call: TRBJ1-6
clone_size: -
cdr3_aa: CASSYSGQAINSPLHF
cdr3_nt: TGTGCCAGCAGTTACTCCGGACAGGCCATTAATTCACCCCTCCACTTT

d_call: -
v_call: TRBV5-1
j_call: TRBJ2-5
clone_size: -
cdr3_aa: CASSNGQRGRETQYF
cdr3_nt: TGCGCCAGCAGTAATGGACAGAGAGGGCGAGAGACCCAGTACTTC

d_call: TRBD2
v_call: TRBV7-7
j_call: TRBJ2-1
clone_size: -
cdr3_aa: CASSPGISGGNEQFF
cdr3_nt: TGTGCTAGCAGCCCAGGGATTAGCGGGGGGAATGAGCAGTTCTTC

d_call: TRBD1
v_call: TRBV6-5
j_call: TRBJ2-6
clone_size: -
cdr3_aa: CASISGGSGANVLTF
cdr3_nt: TGTGCCAGCATTTCAGGGGGATCTGGGGCCAACGTCCTGACTTTC

d_call: TRBD2
v_call: TRBV6-6
j_call: TRBJ2-2
clone_size: -
cdr3_aa: CASSPFGGGAGTGELFF
cdr3_nt: TGTGCCAGCAGTCCCTTCGGGGGGGGCGCGGGCACCGGGGAGCTGTTTTTT

d_call: -
v_call: TRBV11-3
j_call: TRBJ2-4
clone_size: -
cdr3_aa: CASSQKPRHKNIQYF
cdr3_nt: TGTGCCAGCAGCCAAAAACCCAGGCACAAAAACATTCAGTACTTC

d_call: -
v_call: TRBV5-1
j_call: TRBJ1-6
clone_size: -
cdr3_aa: CASSPGPGGRGSYNSPLHF
cdr3_nt: TGCGCCAGCAGCCCCGGGCCCGGGGGGCGAGGCTCCTATAATTCACCCCTCCACTTT

d_call: -
v_call: TRBV7-6
j_call: TRBJ1-6
clone_size: -
cdr3_aa: CASRLHELAPLHF
cdr3_nt: TGTGCCAGCAGACTCCATGAATTAGCACCCCTCCACTTT

d_call: -
v_call: TRBV7-8
j_call: TRBJ2-5
clone_size: -
cdr3_aa: CASSLGGRWETQYF
cdr3_nt: TGTGCCAGCAGCTTGGGGGGGCGGTGGGAGACCCAGTACTTC

d_call: TRBD1
v_call: TRBV24-1
j_call: TRBJ2-2
clone_size: once
cdr3_aa: CATSESQGASGELFF
cdr3_nt: TGTGCCACCAGTGAATCCCAGGGGGCGTCCGGGGAGCTGTTTTTT

d_call: -
v_call: TRBV7-3
j_call: TRBJ2-5
clone_size: -
cdr3_aa: CASSLSGARGETQYF
cdr3_nt: TGTGCCAGCAGCTTATCAGGGGCACGGGGAGAGACCCAGTACTTC

d_call: -
v_call: TRBV5-4
j_call: TRBJ2-5
clone_size: -
cdr3_aa: CASSARDTELETQYF
cdr3_nt: TGTGCCAGCAGCGCCCGGGACACAGAACTAGAGACCCAGTACTTC

d_call: TRBD1
v_call: TRBV11-2
j_call: TRBJ2-5
clone_size: -
cdr3_aa: CASSSTQQGAETQYF
cdr3_nt: TGTGCCAGCAGCTCCACACAACAGGGGGCGGAGACCCAGTACTTC

d_call: TRBD1
v_call: TRBV10-1
j_call: TRBJ2-1
clone_size: -
cdr3_aa: CASRDRVNSNEQFF
cdr3_nt: TGCGCCAGCAGAGACAGGGTTAATTCAAATGAGCAGTTCTTC

d_call: -
v_call: TRBV19
j_call: TRBJ2-2
clone_size: -
cdr3_aa: CASSIATGYTGELFF
cdr3_nt: TGTGCCAGTAGTATAGCTACGGGGTACACCGGGGAGCTGTTTTTT